Sequencing of this T cell receptor (beta chain) was carried out in a study of T cell changes during pregnancy in multiple sclerosis. This clone was detected only once. Generated by immunoSEQ multiplex PCR, the TCRdb table keeps only in-frame clones and is missing some. The table records about 59,000 clones, 90% to 95% of them present only once. The germline V gene has CDR1 SGHTA and CDR2 FQGNSA. This CDR3 comprises 15 residues. V trimming: 4 bases; J trimming: 5 bases; junction bases outside the gene matches: 3. The specimen was peripheral blood, collected in the third trimester of pregnancy. The receptor comes from a female donor in good health, enrolled as a control in a pregnancy study. The chain couples TRBV7-2 to TRBJ2-1; 12 bases map to TRBD2. The CDR3 region is CASSSWTSGNNEQFF. CDR3 nucleotides: TGTGCCAGCAGCTCCTGGACTAGCGGGAACAATGAGCAGTTCTTC.